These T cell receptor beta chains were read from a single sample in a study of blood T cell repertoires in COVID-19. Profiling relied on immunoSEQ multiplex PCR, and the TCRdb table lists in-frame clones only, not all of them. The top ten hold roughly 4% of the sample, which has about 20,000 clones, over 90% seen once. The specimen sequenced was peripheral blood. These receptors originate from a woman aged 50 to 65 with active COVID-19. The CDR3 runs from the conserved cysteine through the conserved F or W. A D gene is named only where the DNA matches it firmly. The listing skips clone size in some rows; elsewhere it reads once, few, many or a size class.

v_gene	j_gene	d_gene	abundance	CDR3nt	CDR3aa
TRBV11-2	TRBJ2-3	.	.	TGTGCCAGCAGCTTAGGCCGGACCGGGACTCCCGTCGATACGCAGTATTTT	CASSLGRTGTPVDTQYF
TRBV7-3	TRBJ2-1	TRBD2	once	TGTGCCAGCAGCTTAAGGCGCCTAGCGGGAGGGACCAATGAGCAGTTCTTC	CASSLRRLAGGTNEQFF
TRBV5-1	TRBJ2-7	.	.	TGCGCCAGCAGCTTGGGGTCGGGAGAGGAGCAGTACTTC	CASSLGSGEEQYF
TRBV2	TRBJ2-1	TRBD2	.	TGTGCCAGCACCCGACTAGCGGGAGTTAGGAATGAGCAGTTCTTC	CASTRLAGVRNEQFF
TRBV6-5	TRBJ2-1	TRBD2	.	TGTGCCAGCAGTTACAGCGGGGGCCTCTACAATGAGCAGTTCTTC	CASSYSGGLYNEQFF
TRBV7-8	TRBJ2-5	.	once	TGTGCCAGCAGCTTAGGGGGCAACCAAGAGACCCAGTACTTC	CASSLGGNQETQYF
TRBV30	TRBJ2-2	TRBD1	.	TGTGCCTGGGAGACAGGGGGCCGGACCGGGGAGCTGTTTTTT	CAWETGGRTGELFF
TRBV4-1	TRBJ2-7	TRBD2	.	TGCGCCAGCAGCCAAGGGCCTAGCGGAAGCTCCTACGAGCAGTACTTC	CASSQGPSGSSYEQYF
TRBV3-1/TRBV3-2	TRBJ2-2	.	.	TGTGCCAGCAGCCAAGGAACGGCGAACACCGGGGAGCTGTTTTTT	CASSQGTANTGELFF
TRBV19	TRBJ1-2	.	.	TGTGCCAGTAGATCAACAGGCCTGCACTATGGCTACACCTTC	CASRSTGLHYGYTF
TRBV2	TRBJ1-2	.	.	TGTGCCAGCAGGCCAACAGGGTACTCTGGCTACACCTTC	CASRPTGYSGYTF
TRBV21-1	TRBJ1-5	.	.	TGTGCCAGCAGCACCAAGACAGGGCGGATGCACAATCAGCCCCAGCATTTT	CASSTKTGRMHNQPQHF
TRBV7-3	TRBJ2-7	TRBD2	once	TGTGCCAGCAGCCCCGGGACTAGAGAGCAGTACTTC	CASSPGTREQYF
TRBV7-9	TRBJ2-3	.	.	TGTGCCAGCAGCTCTCTCCCCGTCCAAGTACCTCTACCCACAGATACGCAGTATTTT	CASSSLPVQVPLPTDTQYF
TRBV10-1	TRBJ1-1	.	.	TGCGCCAGCAGTAACGGGATCGAAGCTTTCTTT	CASSNGIEAFF
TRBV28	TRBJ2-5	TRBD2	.	TGTGCCAGCAGTTTACTAGCGGGACCTAAAGAGACCCAGTACTTC	CASSLLAGPKETQYF
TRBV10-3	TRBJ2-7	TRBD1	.	TGTGCCATCAGTGTGGCAGGGGGCCTCGGGAACCACGAGCAGTACTTC	CAISVAGGLGNHEQYF
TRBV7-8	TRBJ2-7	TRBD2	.	TGTGCCAGCAGCTTAGTGGCAGGGCTAGGAGCGGGAGGCCCGGGCGAGCAGTACTTC	CASSLVAGLGAGGPGEQYF
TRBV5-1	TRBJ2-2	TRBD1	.	TGCGCCAGCAGCCAATTTCAGACAGGGAGTACCGGGGAGCTGTTTTTT	CASSQFQTGSTGELFF
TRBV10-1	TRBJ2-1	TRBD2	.	TGCGCCAAGACGGGACTAGCGGGAGTTAATGAGCAGTTCTTC	CAKTGLAGVNEQFF
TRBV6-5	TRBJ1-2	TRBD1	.	TGTGCCAGCAGTTACGACAGGGTAGAGGGCGGCTACACCTTC	CASSYDRVEGGYTF
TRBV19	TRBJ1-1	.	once	TGTGCCAGTAGTATTCGGAGGGACACTGAAGCTTTCTTT	CASSIRRDTEAFF
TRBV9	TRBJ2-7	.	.	TGTGCCAGCAGCCCCCAGGAGCGGAACTACTACGAGCAGTACTTC	CASSPQERNYYEQYF
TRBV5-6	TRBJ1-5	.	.	TGTGCCAGCAGCTTTGGACAGTATCAGCCCCAGCATTTT	CASSFGQYQPQHF
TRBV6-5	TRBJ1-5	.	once	TGTGCCAGCAGTAAATCCGGGGGGCAGCCCCAGCATTTT	CASSKSGGQPQHF
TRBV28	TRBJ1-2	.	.	TGTGCCAGCAGTTTCCGGACAGCGTATGGCTACACCTTC	CASSFRTAYGYTF
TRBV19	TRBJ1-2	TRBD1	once	TGTGCCAGTAGTACCCCGGACAGGGGGATAGGCTACACCTTC	CASSTPDRGIGYTF
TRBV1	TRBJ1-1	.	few	TGCACCAGCAGCCTAGACACGCAGGGGGCGCGGGACACTGAAGCTTTCTTT	CTSSLDTQGARDTEAFF